This T cell receptor (beta chain) was captured by sequencing in a study of T cell responses to AZD1222 COVID-19 vaccine. Study-wide background: Analysis merged second doses at about 4 or about 12 weeks.

Sequencing used immunoSEQ multiplex PCR; TCRdb keeps in-frame clones, though not all of them. The table includes some 150,000 clones, 90% detected once. The V end was cut by 3 bases, the J end by 4 bases, with 14 bases between. The germline gives CDR1 SEHNR, CDR2 FQNEAQ (reference sequence). There are 15 residues in the CDR3. Specimen: peripheral blood, collected on day 0 of AZD1222 vaccination. V gene TRBV7-9 combines with J gene TRBJ2-3; D call uncertain. The TCR sequence derives from an adult in good health. DNA of the CDR3: TGTGCCAGCAGCTTCAACACCCTGACGGCAGATACGCAGTATTTT. This encodes CASSFNTLTADTQYF.